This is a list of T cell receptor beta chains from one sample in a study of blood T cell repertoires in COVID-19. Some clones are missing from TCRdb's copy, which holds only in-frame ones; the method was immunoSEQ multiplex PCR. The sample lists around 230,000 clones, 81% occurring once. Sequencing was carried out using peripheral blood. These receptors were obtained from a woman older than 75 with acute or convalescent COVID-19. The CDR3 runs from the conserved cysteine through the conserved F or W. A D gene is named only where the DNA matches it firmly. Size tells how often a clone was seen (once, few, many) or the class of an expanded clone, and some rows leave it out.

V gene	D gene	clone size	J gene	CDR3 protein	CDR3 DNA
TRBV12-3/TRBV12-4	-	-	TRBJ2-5	CASTNTAQETQYF	TGTGCCAGCACCAACACCGCCCAAGAGACCCAGTACTTC
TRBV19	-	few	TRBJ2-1	CASSRTGYSPNDEQFF	TGTGCCAGTAGCAGAACAGGGTACTCCCCCAATGATGAGCAGTTCTTC
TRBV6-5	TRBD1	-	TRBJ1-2	CASRLSGQGNYGYTF	TGTGCCAGCAGGTTATCGGGACAGGGTAACTATGGCTACACCTTC
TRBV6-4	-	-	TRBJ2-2	CASSDSLGRGTGELFF	TGTGCCAGCAGTGACTCCCTAGGACGGGGAACCGGGGAGCTGTTTTTT
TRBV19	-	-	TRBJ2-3	CASNDGSTDTQYF	TGTGCCAGTAATGACGGGAGCACAGATACGCAGTATTTT
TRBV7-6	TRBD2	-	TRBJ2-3	CASSLGLAGGDTQYF	TGTGCCAGCAGCCTGGGACTAGCGGGAGGAGATACGCAGTATTTT
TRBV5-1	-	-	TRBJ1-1	CASSLFTGGQIRRENTEAFF	TGCGCCAGCAGCTTGTTTACCGGCGGACAGATCCGCAGAGAGAACACTGAAGCTTTCTTT
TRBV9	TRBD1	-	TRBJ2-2	CASSAFYTRTGRTGELFF	TGTGCCAGCAGCGCCTTCTATACCAGGACAGGTCGCACCGGGGAGCTGTTTTTT
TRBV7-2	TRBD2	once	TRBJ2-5	CASSSHPGLAGGLETQYF	TGTGCCAGCAGCTCACATCCGGGACTAGCGGGGGGGCTGGAGACCCAGTACTTC
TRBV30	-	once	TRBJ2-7	CAWSAGVSYEQYF	TGTGCCTGGAGTGCAGGGGTCTCCTACGAGCAGTACTTC
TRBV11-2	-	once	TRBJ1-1	CASSLQKNTEAFF	TGTGCCAGCAGCTTACAGAAGAACACTGAAGCTTTCTTT
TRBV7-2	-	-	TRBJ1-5	CASSLWEDQPQHF	TGTGCCAGCAGCTTATGGGAGGATCAGCCCCAGCATTTT
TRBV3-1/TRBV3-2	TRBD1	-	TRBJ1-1	CASSQGVQGANTEAFF	TGTGCCAGCAGCCAGGGGGTACAGGGGGCGAACACTGAAGCTTTCTTT
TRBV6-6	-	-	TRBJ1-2	CASSKQGSGYTF	TGTGCCAGCAGTAAACAGGGTTCTGGCTACACCTTC
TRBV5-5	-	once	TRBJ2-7	CASSLGVRGEQYF	TGTGCCAGCAGCTTGGGAGTTCGCGGCGAGCAGTACTTC
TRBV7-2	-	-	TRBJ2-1	CASSEQYNEQFF	TGTGCCAGCAGCGAACAGTACAATGAGCAGTTCTTC
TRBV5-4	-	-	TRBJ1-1	CASSRDASRDTEAFF	TGTGCCAGCAGTCGTGACGCCTCCAGGGACACTGAAGCTTTCTTT
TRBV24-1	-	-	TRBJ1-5	CATGWTKPQHF	TGTGCCACCGGCTGGACTAAGCCCCAGCATTTT
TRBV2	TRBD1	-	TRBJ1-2	CASSPNFDRGRGYTF	TGTGCCAGCAGTCCCAATTTCGACAGGGGGCGAGGCTACACCTTC
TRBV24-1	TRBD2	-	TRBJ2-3	CATSEDTGTSGGEGDTQYF	TGTGCCACCAGTGAAGACACCGGGACTAGCGGGGGGGAAGGAGATACGCAGTATTTT
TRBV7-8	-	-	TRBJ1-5	CASSLLGAGANQPQHF	TGTGCCAGCAGCTTACTAGGGGCAGGGGCGAATCAGCCCCAGCATTTT
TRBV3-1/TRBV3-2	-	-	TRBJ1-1	CASSQFGGGDTEAFF	TGTGCCAGCAGCCAATTTGGGGGAGGGGACACTGAAGCTTTCTTT
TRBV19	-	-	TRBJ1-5	CASSIAPRGNQPQHF	TGTGCCAGTAGTATAGCTCCCCGAGGCAATCAGCCCCAGCATTTT
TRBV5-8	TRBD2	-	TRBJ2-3	CASSRGGAGDTQYF	TGTGCCAGCAGCCGCGGGGGGGCAGGAGATACGCAGTATTTT
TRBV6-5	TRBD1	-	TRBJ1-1	CASRGQGKTEAFF	TGTGCCAGCAGAGGACAGGGAAAAACTGAAGCTTTCTTT
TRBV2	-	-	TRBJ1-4	CASSEGRGDGEKLFF	TGTGCCAGCAGTGAAGGCAGGGGAGATGGAGAAAAACTGTTTTTT
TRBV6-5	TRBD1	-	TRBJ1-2	CASSRQGGGYTF	TGTGCCAGCAGCCGACAGGGCGGGGGCTACACCTTC
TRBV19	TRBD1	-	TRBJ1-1	CASRGWGQAKQGTEAFF	TGTGCCAGTAGAGGGTGGGGACAGGCTAAACAAGGGACTGAAGCTTTCTTT
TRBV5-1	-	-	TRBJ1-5	CASSLDRSNQPQHF	TGCGCCAGCAGCTTGGACAGAAGCAATCAGCCCCAGCATTTT